This TCR beta chain originates from a study of blood T cell repertoires in COVID-19 (dated by TCRdb to 2020 to 2022). In the study overall: Collaborator samples came from the United States, Italy and Spain and covered acute and convalescent phases of COVID-19. The prospective study material was composed of cDNA or gDNA derived from T cells, B-cell-depleted T cells, or PBMCs. Deeply sampled blood TCRbeta repertoires from subjects exposed to, actively infected with, or recovered from COVID-19 were included in the dataset. The repertoires were released in a freely available public database meant as a resource for research on the immune response to SARS-CoV-2. Samples were obtained from the ongoing ImmuneRACE study (first 160 participants) and from over a thousand subjects provided by 6 global collaborators. Nearly every sample came with metadata listing a de-identified subject ID, COVID-19 status, age in years and sex. Where HLA class I and class II types were available, the types were taken from metadata supplied by the sample provider, not from assay-based typing. Points the paper makes about the study in general: The amount of clinical and demographic metadata varied by source and participant and was provided uncurated.

V and J lose 10 bases and 8 bases, and a span of 12 bases separates them. The germline V gene sets CDR1 to SNHLY and CDR2 to FYNNEI. The cysteine opens and the phenylalanine closes a CDR3 of 12 amino acids. Only the CDR3 region is kept as DNA, spanning 36 bases read in frame from base 1. The immunoSEQ Assay, a bias-controlled multiplex PCR, was used to amplify TCRbeta CDR3 regions from genomic DNA. In the paper's pipeline: Nucleated cell counts per sample were estimated from amplification of reference gene primers within the assay. To quantify the absolute abundance of each unique TCRbeta CDR3 rearrangement, sequence reads were collapsed and filtered. For each sample, productive Simpson clonality was calculated as the square root of Simpson's diversity index over productive rearrangements. This immuneACCESS table, as held by TCRdb, lists in-frame sequences with V and J called but not all clones. Of the missing ones, under half trace to an unresolved V gene in checked studies; the others have no known cause. That table is the source of V, J and clone size, and D and trimming were worked out from the DNA. In this sample the table shows 150,000 or so clones, about 79% of which occur a single time. Over 2.5% of the sample goes to the ten largest clones.

Whole blood was collected in K2EDTA tubes by collaborating institutions according to the institutions' own protocols. For TCRbeta analysis, collaborators shipped samples in one of three forms: frozen whole blood, isolated PBMCs, or DNA extracted from either of those sample types. With regard to this clone: This clone's antigen is unknown. Base qualities were left out, and no much larger clone turns up one base away.

Rearrangement joined TRBV2 to TRBJ1-6; no D segment can be confidently identified. This receptor was taken from a woman of 80 years or more with acute or convalescent COVID-19. The sample taken for sequencing was peripheral blood. The CDR3 region reads CAIRISYSPLHF. The DNA is as follows: TGTGCCATCAGAATATCCTATTCACCCCTCCACTTT.